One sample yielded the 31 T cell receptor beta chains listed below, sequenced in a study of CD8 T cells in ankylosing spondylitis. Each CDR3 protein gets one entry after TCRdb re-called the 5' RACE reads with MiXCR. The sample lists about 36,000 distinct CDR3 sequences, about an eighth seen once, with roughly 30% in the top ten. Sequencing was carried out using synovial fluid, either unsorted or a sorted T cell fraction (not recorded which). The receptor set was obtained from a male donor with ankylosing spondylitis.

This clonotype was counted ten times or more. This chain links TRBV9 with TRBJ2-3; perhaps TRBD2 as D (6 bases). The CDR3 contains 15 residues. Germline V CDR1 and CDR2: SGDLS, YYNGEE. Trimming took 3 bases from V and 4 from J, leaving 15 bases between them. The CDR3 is CASSDPGLPSDTQYF. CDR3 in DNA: TGTGCCAGCAGCGACCCGGGACTTCCGTCAGATACGCAGTATTTT.

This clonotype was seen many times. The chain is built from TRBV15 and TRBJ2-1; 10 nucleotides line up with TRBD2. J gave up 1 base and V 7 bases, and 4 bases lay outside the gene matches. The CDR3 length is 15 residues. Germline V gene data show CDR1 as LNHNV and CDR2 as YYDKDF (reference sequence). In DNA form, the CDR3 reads TGTGCCACCACCTCGACTAGCGGGTCCTACAATGAGCAGTTCTTC. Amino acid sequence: CATTSTSGSYNEQFF.

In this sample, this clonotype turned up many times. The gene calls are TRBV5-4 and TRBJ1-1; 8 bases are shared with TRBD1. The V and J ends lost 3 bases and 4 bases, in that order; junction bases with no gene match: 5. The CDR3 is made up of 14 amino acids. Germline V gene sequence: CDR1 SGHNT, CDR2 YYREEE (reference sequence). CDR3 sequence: CASSWVTGVTEAFF. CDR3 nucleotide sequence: TGTGCCAGCAGCTGGGTGACAGGGGTCACTGAAGCTTTCTTT.

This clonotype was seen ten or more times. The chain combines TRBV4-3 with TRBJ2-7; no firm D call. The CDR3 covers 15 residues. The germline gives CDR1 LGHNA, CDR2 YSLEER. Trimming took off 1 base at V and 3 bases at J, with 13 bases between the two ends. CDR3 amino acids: CASSQARQAIYEQYF. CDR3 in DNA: TGCGCCAGCAGCCAAGCAAGGCAGGCTATCTACGAGCAGTACTTC.

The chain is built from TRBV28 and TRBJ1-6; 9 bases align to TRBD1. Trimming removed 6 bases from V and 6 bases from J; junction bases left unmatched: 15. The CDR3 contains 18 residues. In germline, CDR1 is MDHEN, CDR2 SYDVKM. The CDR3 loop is CASSPDRGSIMFNSPLHF. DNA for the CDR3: TGTGCCAGCAGCCCGGACAGGGGCAGCATTATGTTTAATTCACCCCTCCACTTT. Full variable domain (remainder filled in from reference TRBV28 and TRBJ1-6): DVKVTQSSRYLVKRTGEKVFLECVQDMDHENMFWYRQDPGLGLRLIYFSYDVKMKEKGDIPEGYSVSREKKERFSLILESASTNQTSMYLCASSPDRGSIMFNSPLHFGNGTRLTVT.

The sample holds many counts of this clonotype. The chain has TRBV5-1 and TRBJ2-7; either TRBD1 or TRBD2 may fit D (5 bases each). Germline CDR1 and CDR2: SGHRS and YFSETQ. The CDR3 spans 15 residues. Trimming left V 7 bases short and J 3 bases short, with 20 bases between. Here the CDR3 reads CASGWDGNPGYEQYF. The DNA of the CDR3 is TGCGCCAGCGGGTGGGACGGCAACCCCGGCTACGAGCAGTACTTC.

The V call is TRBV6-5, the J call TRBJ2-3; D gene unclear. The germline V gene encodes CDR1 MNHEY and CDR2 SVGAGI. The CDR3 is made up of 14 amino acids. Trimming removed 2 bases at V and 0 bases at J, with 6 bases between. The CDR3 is CASSYVRSTDTQYF. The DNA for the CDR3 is TGTGCCAGCAGTTACGTTAGAAGCACAGATACGCAGTATTTT.

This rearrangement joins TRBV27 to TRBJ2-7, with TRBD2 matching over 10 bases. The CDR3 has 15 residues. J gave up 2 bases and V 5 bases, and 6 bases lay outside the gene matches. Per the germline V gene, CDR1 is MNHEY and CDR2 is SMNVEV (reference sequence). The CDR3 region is CASSPLAGAPYEQYF. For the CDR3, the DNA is TGTGCCAGCAGTCCCCTAGCGGGAGCCCCCTACGAGCAGTACTTC.

CDR3 nucleotide sequence: TGTGCCAGCAGTTTGGGACAGGGAACCTACGAGCAGTACTTC. Translated, it gives CASSLGQGTYEQYF. The chain joins TRBV27 to TRBJ2-7; 9 positions agree with TRBD1. Trimming cost V 3 bases and J 2 bases; bases outside gene matches: 2. From germline, CDR1 is MNHEY and CDR2 SMNVEV (reference sequence). CDR3 length: 14 residues.

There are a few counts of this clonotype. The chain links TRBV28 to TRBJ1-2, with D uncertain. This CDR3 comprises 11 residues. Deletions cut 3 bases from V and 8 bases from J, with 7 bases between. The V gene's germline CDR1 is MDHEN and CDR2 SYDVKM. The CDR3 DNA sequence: TGTGCCAGCAGTTTCGTCGACGGCTACACCTTC. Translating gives CASSFVDGYTF.

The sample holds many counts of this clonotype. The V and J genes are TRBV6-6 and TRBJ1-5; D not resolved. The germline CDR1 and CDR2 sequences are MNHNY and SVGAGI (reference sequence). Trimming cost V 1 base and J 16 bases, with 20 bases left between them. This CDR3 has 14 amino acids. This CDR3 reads CASSYLPPAGPPHF. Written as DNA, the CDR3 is TGTGCCAGCAGTTACTTGCCCCCAGCCGGGCCTCCTCATTTT.

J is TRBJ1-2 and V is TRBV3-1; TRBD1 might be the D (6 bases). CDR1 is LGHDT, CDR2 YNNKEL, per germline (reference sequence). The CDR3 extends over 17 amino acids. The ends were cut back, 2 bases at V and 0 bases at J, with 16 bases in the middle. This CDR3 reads CASSQFRRDNANYGYTF. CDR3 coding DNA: TGTGCCAGCAGCCAATTTCGAAGGGACAACGCTAACTATGGCTACACCTTC.

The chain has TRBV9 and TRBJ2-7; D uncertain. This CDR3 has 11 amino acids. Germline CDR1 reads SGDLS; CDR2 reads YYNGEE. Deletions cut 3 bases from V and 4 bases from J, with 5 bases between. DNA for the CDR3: TGTGCCAGCAGCGCCGGATACGAGCAGTACTTC. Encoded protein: CASSAGYEQYF. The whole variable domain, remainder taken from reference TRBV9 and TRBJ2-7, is DSGVTQTPKHLITATGQRVTLRCSPRSGDLSVYWYQQSLDQGLQFLIQYYNGEERAKGNILERFSAQQFPDLHSELNLSSLELGDSALYFCASSAGYEQYFGPGTRLTVT.

The CDR3: CASSLLSGSNDEQYF. DNA for the CDR3: TGTGCCAGCAGTTTACTTTCCGGGAGCAACGACGAGCAGTACTTC. The genes are TRBV28 and TRBJ2-7; possible D gene TRBD2, 6 bases. V lost 2 bases and J 5 bases, leaving 16 bases between the germline ends. Germline CDR1 MDHEN, CDR2 SYDVKM. The CDR3 runs to 15 residues. Variable domain in full (rest from reference TRBV28 and TRBJ2-7): DVKVTQSSRYLVKRTGEKVFLECVQDMDHENMFWYRQDPGLGLRLIYFSYDVKMKEKGDIPEGYSVSREKKERFSLILESASTNQTSMYLCASSLLSGSNDEQYFGPGTRLTVT.

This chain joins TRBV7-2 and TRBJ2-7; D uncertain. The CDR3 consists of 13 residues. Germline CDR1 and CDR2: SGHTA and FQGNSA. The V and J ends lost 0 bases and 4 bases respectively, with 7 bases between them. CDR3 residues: CASSLAFRYEQYF. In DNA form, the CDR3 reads TGTGCCAGCAGCTTAGCCTTCAGATACGAGCAGTACTTC.

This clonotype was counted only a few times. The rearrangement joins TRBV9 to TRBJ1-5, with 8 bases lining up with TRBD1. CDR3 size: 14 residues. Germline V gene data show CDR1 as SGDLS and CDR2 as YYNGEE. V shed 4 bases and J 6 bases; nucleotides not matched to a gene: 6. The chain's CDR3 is CASSSGQGSQPQHF. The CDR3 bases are TGTGCCAGCAGCTCTGGACAGGGAAGTCAGCCCCAGCATTTT.

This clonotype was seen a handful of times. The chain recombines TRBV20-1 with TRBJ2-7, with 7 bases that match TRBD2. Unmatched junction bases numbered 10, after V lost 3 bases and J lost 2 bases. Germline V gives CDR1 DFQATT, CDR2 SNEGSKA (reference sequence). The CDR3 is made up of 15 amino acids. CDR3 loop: CSASRGEGGPYEQYF. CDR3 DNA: TGCAGTGCTAGCCGGGGGGAGGGAGGGCCCTACGAGCAGTACTTC.

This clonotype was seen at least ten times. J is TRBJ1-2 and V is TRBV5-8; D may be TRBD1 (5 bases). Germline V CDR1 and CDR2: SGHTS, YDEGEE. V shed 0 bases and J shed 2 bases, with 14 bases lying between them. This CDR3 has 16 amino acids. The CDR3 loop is CASSLGPGPGNYGYTF. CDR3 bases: TGTGCCAGCAGCTTGGGCCCGGGACCCGGGAACTATGGCTACACCTTC.

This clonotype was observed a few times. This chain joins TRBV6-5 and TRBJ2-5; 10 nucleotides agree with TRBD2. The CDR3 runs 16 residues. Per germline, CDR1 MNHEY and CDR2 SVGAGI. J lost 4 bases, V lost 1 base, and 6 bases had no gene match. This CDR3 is CASSYLLAGASETQYF. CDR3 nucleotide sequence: TGTGCCAGCAGTTACTTGCTAGCGGGAGCCTCAGAGACCCAGTACTTC.

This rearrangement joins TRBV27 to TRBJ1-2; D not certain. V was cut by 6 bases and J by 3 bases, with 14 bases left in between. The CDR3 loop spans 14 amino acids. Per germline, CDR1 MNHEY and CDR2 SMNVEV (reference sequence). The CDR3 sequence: CASSSLGPYYGYTF. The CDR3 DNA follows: TGTGCCAGCAGCAGTTTAGGGCCATACTATGGCTACACCTTC.

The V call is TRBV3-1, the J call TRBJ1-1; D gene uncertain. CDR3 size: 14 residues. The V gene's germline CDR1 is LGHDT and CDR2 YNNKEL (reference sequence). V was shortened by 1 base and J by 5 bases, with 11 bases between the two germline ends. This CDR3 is CASSQGKRRTEAFF. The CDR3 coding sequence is TGTGCCAGCAGCCAAGGAAAGCGACGAACTGAAGCTTTCTTT.

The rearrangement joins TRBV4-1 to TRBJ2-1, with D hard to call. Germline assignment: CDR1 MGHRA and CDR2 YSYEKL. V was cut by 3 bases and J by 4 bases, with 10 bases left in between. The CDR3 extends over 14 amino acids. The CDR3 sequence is CASSQRSGYNEQFF. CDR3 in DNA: TGCGCCAGCAGCCAGCGGTCTGGGTACAATGAGCAGTTCTTC.

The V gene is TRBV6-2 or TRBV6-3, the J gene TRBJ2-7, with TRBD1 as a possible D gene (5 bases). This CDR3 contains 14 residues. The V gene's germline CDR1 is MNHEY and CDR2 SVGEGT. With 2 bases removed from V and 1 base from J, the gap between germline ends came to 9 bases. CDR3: CASSYQAGSYEQYF. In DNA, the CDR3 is TGTGCCAGCAGTTACCAAGCAGGGTCCTACGAGCAGTACTTC.

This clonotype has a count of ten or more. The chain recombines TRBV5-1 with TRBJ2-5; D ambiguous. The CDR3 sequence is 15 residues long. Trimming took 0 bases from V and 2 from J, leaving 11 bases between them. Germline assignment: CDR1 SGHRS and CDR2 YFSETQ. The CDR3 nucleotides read TGCGCCAGCAGCTTGGAAGGTGTACCTCAAGAGACCCAGTACTTC. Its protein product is CASSLEGVPQETQYF.

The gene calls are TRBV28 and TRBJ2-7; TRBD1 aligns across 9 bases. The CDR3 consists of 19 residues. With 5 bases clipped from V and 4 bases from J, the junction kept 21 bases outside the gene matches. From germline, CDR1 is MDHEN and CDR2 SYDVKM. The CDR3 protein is CASSSSGILTGGLLYEQYF. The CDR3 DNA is TGTGCCAGCAGTAGCTCGGGGATACTAACAGGGGGCTTGCTGTACGAGCAGTACTTC.

DNA for the CDR3: TGTGCCAGCAGTTTCCCCTTATCCCAGGCAGGGGAGCGGGGCTACACCTTC. It specifies CASSFPLSQAGERGYTF. The gene calls are TRBV28 and TRBJ1-2, with TRBD1 as a possible D gene (6 bases). There are 17 residues in the CDR3. CDR1 and CDR2 (germline): MDHEN, SYDVKM. V was pared by 3 bases and J by 8 bases, with 25 bases between.

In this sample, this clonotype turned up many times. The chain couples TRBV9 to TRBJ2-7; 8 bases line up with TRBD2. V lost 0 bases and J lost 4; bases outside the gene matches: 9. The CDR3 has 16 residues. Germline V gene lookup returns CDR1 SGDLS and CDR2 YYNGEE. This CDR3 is CASSVDESGGRYEQYF. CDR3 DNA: TGTGCCAGCAGCGTAGACGAATCCGGCGGGAGGTACGAGCAGTACTTC.

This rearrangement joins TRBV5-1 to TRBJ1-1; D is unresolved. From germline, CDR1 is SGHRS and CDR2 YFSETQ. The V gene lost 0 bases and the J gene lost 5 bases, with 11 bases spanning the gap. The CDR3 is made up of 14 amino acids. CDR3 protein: CASSLAVIGTEAFF. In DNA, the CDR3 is TGCGCCAGCAGCTTGGCCGTAATAGGGACTGAAGCTTTCTTT.

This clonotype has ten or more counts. CDR3 region: CASSLGQFRSTNEKLFF. The CDR3 nucleotides read TGTGCCAGCAGCTTAGGACAGTTCCGATCAACTAATGAAAAACTGTTTTTT. This chain uses TRBV7-8 with TRBJ1-4, with D perhaps TRBD1 (5 bases). The CDR3 covers 17 residues. Germline CDR1 reads SGHVS; CDR2 reads FQNEAQ. The germline V and J ends were trimmed by 1 base and 0 bases, with 12 bases remaining between them.

CDR3 in amino acids: CATSSEGPGELFF. CDR3 in DNA: TGTGCCACCAGCAGCGAAGGGCCCGGGGAGCTGTTTTTT. The chain carries TRBV15 and TRBJ2-2; D is unclear. This CDR3 spans 13 amino acids. The V gene lost 3 bases and the J gene lost 6 bases, with 8 bases spanning the gap. Germline V gene data show CDR1 as LNHNV and CDR2 as YYDKDF (reference sequence).

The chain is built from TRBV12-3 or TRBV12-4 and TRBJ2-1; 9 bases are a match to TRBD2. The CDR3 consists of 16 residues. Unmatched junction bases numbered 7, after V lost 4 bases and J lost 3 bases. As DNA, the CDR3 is TGTGCCAGCAGTTACCTCCGCGGGGGGGACTACAATGAGCAGTTCTTC. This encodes CASSYLRGGDYNEQFF.